This section outlines one TCR beta chain sequence together with its context. Its target is not known. The data are from a study of radiation and T cells in renal cell carcinoma. Broader study findings: From baseline, blood top tumor clonotypes peaked at 2 weeks post-radiation. Pretreatment tumor biopsies were lacking, so baseline clonotypes are unknown.

The time point denotes: blood 4 weeks post-SBRT, at nephrectomy. This sample's treatment: 15 Gy SBRT to primary tumor, nephrectomy 4 weeks later. The tumor was a clear cell renal cell carcinoma. Per germline, CDR1 MNHNS and CDR2 SASEGT. CDR3 length: 14 residues. The V and J ends lost 4 bases and 3 bases respectively, with 10 bases between them. TCRdb's table, derived via immunoSEQ multiplex PCR, lists solely in-frame clones and lacks some. Of around 100,000 clones listed, approximately 82% are singletons. The sequenced sample was blood, obtained from a patient whose treatment included radiotherapy and nephrectomy. This TCR was sampled from a man between 60 and 75 years old with renal cell carcinoma. This chain joins TRBV6-1 and TRBJ2-1, with D unclear. CDR3 region: CASSVSGYYNEQFF. CDR3 coding DNA: TGTGCCAGCAGTGTAAGTGGTTACTACAATGAGCAGTTCTTC.